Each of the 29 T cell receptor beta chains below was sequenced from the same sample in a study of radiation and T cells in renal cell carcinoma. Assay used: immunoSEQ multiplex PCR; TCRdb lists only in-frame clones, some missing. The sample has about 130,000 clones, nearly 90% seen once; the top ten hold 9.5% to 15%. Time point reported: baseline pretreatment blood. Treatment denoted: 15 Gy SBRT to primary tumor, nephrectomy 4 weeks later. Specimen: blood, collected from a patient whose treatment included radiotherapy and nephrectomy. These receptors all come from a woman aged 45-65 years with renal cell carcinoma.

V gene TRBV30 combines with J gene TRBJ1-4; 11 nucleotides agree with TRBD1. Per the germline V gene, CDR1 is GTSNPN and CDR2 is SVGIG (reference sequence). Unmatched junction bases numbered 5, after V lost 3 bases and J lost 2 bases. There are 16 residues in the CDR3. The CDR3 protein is CAWRTDRGPTNEKLFF. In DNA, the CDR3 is TGTGCCTGGAGGACGGACAGGGGGCCCACTAATGAAAAACTGTTTTTT.

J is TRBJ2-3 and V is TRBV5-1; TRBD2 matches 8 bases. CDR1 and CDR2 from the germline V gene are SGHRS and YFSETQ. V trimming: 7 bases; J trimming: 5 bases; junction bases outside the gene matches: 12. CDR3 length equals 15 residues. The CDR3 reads CASSRSQRGLDTQYF. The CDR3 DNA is TGCGCCAGCTCCCGATCCCAGCGGGGGTTAGATACGCAGTATTTT. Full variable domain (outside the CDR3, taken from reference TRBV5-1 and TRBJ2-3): KAGVTQTPRYLIKTRGQQVTLSCSPISGHRSVSWYQQTPGQGLQFLFEYFSETQRNKGNFPGRFSGRQFSNSRSEMNVSTLELGDSALYLCASSRSQRGLDTQYFGPGTRLTVL.

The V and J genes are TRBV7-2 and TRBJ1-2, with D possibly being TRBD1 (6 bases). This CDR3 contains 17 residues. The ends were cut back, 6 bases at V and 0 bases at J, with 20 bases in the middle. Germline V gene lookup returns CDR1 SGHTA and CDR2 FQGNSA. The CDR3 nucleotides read TGTGCCAGCAGACCTCGGACAGCTGATTCGGCTAACTATGGCTACACCTTC. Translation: CASRPRTADSANYGYTF.

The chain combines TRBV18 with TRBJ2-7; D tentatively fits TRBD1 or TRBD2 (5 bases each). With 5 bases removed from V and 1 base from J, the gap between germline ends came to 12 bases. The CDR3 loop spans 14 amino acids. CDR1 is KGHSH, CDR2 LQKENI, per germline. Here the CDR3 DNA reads TGTGCCAGCTCAGGGGACGGTGGGTCCTACGAGCAGTACTTC. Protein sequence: CASSGDGGSYEQYF.

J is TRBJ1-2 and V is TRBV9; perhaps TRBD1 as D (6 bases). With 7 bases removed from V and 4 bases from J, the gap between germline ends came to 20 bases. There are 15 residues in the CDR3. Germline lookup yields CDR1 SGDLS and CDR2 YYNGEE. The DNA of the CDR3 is TGTGCCAGCTCCGAAGTTGTGGGGGGCGGCTATGGCTACACCTTC. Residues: CASSEVVGGGYGYTF.

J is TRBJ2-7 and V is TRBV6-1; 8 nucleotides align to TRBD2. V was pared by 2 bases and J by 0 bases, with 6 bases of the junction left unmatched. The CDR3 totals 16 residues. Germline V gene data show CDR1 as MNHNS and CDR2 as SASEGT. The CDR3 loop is CASSEHRGGLSYEQYF. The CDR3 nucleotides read TGTGCCAGCAGTGAACATCGGGGGGGCCTCTCCTACGAGCAGTACTTC.

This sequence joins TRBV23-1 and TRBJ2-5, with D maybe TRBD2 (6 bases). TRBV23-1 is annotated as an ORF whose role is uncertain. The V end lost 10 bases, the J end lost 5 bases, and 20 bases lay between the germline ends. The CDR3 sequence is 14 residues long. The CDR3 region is CATGGKGSGETQYF. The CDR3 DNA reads TGCGCCACTGGGGGTAAGGGGAGCGGGGAGACCCAGTACTTC.

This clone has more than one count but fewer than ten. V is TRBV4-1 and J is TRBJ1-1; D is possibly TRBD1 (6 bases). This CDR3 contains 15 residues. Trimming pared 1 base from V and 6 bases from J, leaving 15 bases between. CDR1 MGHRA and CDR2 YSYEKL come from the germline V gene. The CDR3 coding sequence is TGCGCCAGCAGCCAAGTAGAACAGGGTACGTCTGAAGCTTTCTTT. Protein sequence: CASSQVEQGTSEAFF.

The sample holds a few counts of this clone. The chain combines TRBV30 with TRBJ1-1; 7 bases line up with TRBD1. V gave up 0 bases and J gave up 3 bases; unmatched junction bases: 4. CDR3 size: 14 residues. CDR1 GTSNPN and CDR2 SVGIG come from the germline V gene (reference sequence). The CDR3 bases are TGTGCCTGGAGTGTAAAGGGGGCCCACACTGAAGCTTTCTTT. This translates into CAWSVKGAHTEAFF.

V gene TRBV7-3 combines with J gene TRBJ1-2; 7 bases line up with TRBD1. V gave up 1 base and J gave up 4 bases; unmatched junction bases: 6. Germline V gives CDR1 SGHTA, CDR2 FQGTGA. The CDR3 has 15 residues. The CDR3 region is CASSLMGGGGYGYTF. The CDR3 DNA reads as TGTGCCAGCAGCTTAATGGGAGGGGGCGGCTATGGCTACACCTTC.

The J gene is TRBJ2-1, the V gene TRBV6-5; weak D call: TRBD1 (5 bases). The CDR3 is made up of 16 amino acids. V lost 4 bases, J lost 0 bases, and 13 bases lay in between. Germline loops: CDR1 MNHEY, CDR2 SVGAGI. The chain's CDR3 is CASSSLTASSYNEQFF. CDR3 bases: TGTGCCAGCAGTTCCCTGACAGCTTCCTCCTACAATGAGCAGTTCTTC.

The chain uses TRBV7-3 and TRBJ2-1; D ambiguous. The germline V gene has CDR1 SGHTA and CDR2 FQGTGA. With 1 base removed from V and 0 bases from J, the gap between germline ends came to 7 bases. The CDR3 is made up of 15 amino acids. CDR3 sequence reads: CASSLISSSYNEQFF. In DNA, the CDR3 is TGTGCCAGCAGCTTAATTTCTAGCTCCTACAATGAGCAGTTCTTC.

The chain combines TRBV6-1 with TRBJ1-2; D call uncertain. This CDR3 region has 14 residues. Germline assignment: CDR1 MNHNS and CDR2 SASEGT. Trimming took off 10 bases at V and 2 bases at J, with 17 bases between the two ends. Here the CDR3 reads CATTLWAENYGYTF. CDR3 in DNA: TGTGCCACCACCCTCTGGGCGGAAAACTATGGCTACACCTTC.

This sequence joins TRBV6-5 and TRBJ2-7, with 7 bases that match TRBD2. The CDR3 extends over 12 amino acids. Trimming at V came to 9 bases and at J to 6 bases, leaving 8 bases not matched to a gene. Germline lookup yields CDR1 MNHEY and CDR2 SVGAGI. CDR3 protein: CASRSGAFEQYF. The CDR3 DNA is TGTGCCAGTCGGAGCGGGGCTTTCGAGCAGTACTTC.

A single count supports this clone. Here the CDR3 reads CASSRTGIGYTF. The CDR3 bases are TGTGCCAGCAGTCGGACAGGGATAGGCTACACCTTC. V usage is TRBV28 and J usage is TRBJ1-2; 8 nucleotides match TRBD1. Germline loops: CDR1 MDHEN, CDR2 SYDVKM. With 5 bases clipped from V and 8 bases from J, the junction kept 4 bases outside the gene matches. This CDR3 region has 12 residues.

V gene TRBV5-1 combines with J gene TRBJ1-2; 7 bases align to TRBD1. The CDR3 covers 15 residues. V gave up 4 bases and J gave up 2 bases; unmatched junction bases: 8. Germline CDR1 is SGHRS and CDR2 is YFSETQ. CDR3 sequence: CASSRGDSKNYGYTF. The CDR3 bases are TGCGCCAGCAGCCGCGGGGACAGCAAAAACTATGGCTACACCTTC. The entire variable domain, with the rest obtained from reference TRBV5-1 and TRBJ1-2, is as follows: KAGVTQTPRYLIKTRGQQVTLSCSPISGHRSVSWYQQTPGQGLQFLFEYFSETQRNKGNFPGRFSGRQFSNSRSEMNVSTLELGDSALYLCASSRGDSKNYGYTFGSGTRLTVV.

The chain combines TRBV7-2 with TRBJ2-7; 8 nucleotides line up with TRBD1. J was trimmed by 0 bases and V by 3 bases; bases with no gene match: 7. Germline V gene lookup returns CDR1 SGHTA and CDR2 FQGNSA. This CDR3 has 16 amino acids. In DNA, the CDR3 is TGTGCCAGCAGCTTCACTCCTGGACAGGGCTCCTACGAGCAGTACTTC. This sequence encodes CASSFTPGQGSYEQYF.

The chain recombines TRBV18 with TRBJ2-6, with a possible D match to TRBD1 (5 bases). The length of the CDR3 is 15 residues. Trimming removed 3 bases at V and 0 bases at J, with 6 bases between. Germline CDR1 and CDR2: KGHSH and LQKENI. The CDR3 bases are TGTGCCAGCTCACCCGACAGCTCTGGGGCCAACGTCCTGACTTTC. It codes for CASSPDSSGANVLTF.

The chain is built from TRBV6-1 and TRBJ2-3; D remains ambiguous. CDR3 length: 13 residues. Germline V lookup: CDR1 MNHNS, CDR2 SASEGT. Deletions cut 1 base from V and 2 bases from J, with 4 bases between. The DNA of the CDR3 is TGTGCCAGCAGTGAAGAGGTCACAGATACGCAGTATTTT. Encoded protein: CASSEEVTDTQYF.

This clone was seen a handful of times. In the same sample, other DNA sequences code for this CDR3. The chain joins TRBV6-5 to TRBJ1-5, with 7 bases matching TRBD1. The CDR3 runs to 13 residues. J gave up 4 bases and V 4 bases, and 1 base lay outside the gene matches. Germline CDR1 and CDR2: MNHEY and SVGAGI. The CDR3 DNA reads TGTGCCAGCAGTTTGACAGGGAATCAGCCCCAGCATTTT. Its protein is CASSLTGNQPQHF.

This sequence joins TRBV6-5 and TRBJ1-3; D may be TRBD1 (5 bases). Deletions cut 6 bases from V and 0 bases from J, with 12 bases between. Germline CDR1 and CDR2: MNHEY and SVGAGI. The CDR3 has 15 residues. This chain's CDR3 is CASSRGPSSGNTIYF. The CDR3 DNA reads TGTGCCAGCAGCCGGGGACCCAGCTCTGGAAACACCATATATTTT.

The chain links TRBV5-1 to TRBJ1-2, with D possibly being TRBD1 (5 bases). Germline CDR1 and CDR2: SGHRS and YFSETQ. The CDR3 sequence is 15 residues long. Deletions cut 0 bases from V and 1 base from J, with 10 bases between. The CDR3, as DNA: TGCGCCAGCAGCTTGGGGGACCGAAATAACTATGGCTACACCTTC. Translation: CASSLGDRNNYGYTF.

In DNA, the CDR3 is TGTGCCAGTAGTATAGCAGGGAACACCGGGGAGCTGTTTTTT. Encoded protein: CASSIAGNTGELFF. The rearrangement uses TRBV19 and TRBJ2-2; D unresolved. Deletions cut 1 base from V and 1 base from J, with 4 bases between. This CDR3 region has 14 residues. Germline lookup yields CDR1 LNHDA and CDR2 SQIVND (reference sequence).

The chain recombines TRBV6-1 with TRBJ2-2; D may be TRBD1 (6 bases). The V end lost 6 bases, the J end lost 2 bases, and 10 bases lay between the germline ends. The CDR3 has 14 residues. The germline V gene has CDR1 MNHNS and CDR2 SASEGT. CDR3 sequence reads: CASRKGGNTGELFF. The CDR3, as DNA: TGTGCCAGCAGGAAAGGGGGAAACACCGGGGAGCTGTTTTTT.

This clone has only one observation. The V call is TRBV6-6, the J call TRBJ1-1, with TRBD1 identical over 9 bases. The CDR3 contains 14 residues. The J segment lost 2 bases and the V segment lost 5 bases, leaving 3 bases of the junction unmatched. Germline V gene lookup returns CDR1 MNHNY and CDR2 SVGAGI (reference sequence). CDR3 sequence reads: CASSRDRANTEAFF. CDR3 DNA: TGTGCCAGCAGTAGGGACAGGGCCAACACTGAAGCTTTCTTT.

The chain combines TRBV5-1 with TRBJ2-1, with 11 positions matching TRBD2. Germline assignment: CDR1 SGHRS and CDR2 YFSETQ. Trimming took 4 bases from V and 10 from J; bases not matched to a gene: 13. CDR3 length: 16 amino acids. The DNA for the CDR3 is TGCGCCAGCAGCCGACTAGCGGGGACTCCCCTCAGGGAGCAGTTCTTC. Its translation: CASSRLAGTPLREQFF.

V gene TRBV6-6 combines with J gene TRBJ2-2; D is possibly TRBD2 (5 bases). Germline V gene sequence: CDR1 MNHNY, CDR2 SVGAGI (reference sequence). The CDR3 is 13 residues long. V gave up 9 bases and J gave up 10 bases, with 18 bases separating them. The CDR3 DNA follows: TGTGCCAGTTATGCGGGCCCCTCCGAGGAGCTGTTTTTT. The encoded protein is CASYAGPSEELFF.

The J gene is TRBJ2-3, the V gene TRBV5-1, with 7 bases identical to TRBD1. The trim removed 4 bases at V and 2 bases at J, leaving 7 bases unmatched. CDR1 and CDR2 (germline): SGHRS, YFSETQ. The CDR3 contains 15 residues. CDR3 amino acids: CASSNRDRNTDTQYF. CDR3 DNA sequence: TGCGCCAGCAGCAATAGGGACAGAAACACAGATACGCAGTATTTT. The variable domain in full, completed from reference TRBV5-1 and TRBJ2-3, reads KAGVTQTPRYLIKTRGQQVTLSCSPISGHRSVSWYQQTPGQGLQFLFEYFSETQRNKGNFPGRFSGRQFSNSRSEMNVSTLELGDSALYLCASSNRDRNTDTQYFGPGTRLTVL.

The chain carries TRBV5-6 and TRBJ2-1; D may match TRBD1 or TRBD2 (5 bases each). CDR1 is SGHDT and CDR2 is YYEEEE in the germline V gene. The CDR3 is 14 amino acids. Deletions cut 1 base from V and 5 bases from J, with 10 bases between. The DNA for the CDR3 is TGTGCCAGCAGCTTGAGGGGACGCAACAATGAGCAGTTCTTC. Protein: CASSLRGRNNEQFF.